The 14 T cell receptor beta chains below all came from one sample that was sequenced in a study of long-term antiretroviral therapy in people with HIV (dated by TCRdb to between 2021 and 2023). The immunoSEQ hsTCRB v3.0 assay was used at survey level resolution to sequence the TRB variable region. In TCRdb, the immuneACCESS table is reduced to in-frame sequences with V and J assigned. These tables do not hold every clone; where another copy was compared, an unresolved V gene accounts for under half, and the others remain unexplained. The sample has 25,000 to 30,000 clones on record, approximately 93% of them singletons. 6% to 7% of the sample is in the top ten clones. Here the sequenced sample was unsorted PBMCs, taken about 6.7 years after starting antiretroviral therapy. The receptor source for this set is a woman in her thirties or forties with HIV.

The chain has TRBV29-1 and TRBJ1-2; D perhaps matches TRBD1 (6 bases). Trimming pared 7 bases from V and 8 bases from J, leaving 20 bases between. CDR3 length equals 13 residues. CDR1 is SQVTM, CDR2 ANQGSEA, per germline. The CDR3 here is CSATGTIIQGYTF. The CDR3 DNA reads as TGCAGCGCCACTGGGACAATTATACAAGGCTACACCTTC.

The chain has TRBV7-6 and TRBJ2-7; D is possibly TRBD1 (5 bases). Germline-derived CDR1 and CDR2 are SGHVS and FNYEAQ. Trimming removed 8 bases at V and 1 base at J, with 27 bases between. CDR3 length equals 18 residues. The chain's CDR3 is CASYPRAGDLLSSYEQYF. The CDR3 bases are TGTGCCAGCTATCCCAGGGCAGGAGACCTCCTTTCGTCCTACGAGCAGTACTTC.

The J gene is TRBJ2-5, the V gene TRBV19; D unclear. The CDR3 is made up of 11 amino acids. With 3 bases removed from V and 1 base from J, the gap between germline ends came to 0 bases. The germline V gene encodes CDR1 LNHDA and CDR2 SQIVND (reference sequence). This CDR3 is CASSIQETQYF. Written as DNA, the CDR3 is TGTGCCAGTAGTATCCAAGAGACCCAGTACTTC.

This clone was seen a few times. This chain links TRBV4-3 with TRBJ1-4, with 8 nucleotides matching TRBD1. The V and J ends lost 0 bases and 7 bases, in that order; junction bases with no gene match: 7. The CDR3 has 16 amino acids. Germline CDR1 is LGHNA and CDR2 is YSLEER. The CDR3 nucleotides are TGCGCCAGCAGCCAAGACAGGGGGCGGCCTAGTGAAAAACTGTTTTTT. Its protein product is CASSQDRGRPSEKLFF.

V and J are TRBV6-6 and TRBJ2-5; 10 bases fit TRBD2. In germline, CDR1 is MNHNY, CDR2 SVGAGI (reference sequence). The CDR3 is made up of 16 amino acids. After removal of 5 bases from V and 2 bases from J, the junction contained 8 bases not matched to a gene. CDR3 DNA sequence: TGTGCCAGCAGTGGGCAACTAGCGGGACGACAAGAGACCCAGTACTTC. Amino acids: CASSGQLAGRQETQYF.

The chain is built from TRBV9 and TRBJ1-2, with D possibly TRBD1 on 5 matching bases. V lost 3 bases to trimming and J lost 2 bases, with 11 bases between them. Germline loops: CDR1 SGDLS, CDR2 YYNGEE. This CDR3 is 14 amino acids long. The CDR3 DNA sequence: TGTGCCAGCAGCGAATCGACAGCAAACTATGGCTACACCTTC. Its protein is CASSESTANYGYTF. Filled out from reference TRBV9 and TRBJ1-2, the complete variable domain reads DSGVTQTPKHLITATGQRVTLRCSPRSGDLSVYWYQQSLDQGLQFLIQYYNGEERAKGNILERFSAQQFPDLHSELNLSSLELGDSALYFCASSESTANYGYTFGSGTRLTVV.

The V and J genes are TRBV4-1 and TRBJ1-2; no definite D call. Trimming took off 0 bases at V and 4 bases at J, with 12 bases between the two ends. The CDR3 is made up of 15 amino acids. CDR1 and CDR2 (germline): MGHRA, YSYEKL. CDR3: CASSQDTRKGYGYTF. Here the CDR3 DNA reads TGCGCCAGCAGCCAAGACACAAGGAAGGGCTATGGCTACACCTTC.

This chain links TRBV30 with TRBJ1-6; perhaps TRBD1 as D (6 bases). Trimming took 0 bases from V and 6 from J, leaving 18 bases between them. The length of the CDR3 is 17 residues. Germline CDR1 reads GTSNPN; CDR2 reads SVGIG (reference sequence). The CDR3 DNA reads as TGTGCCTGGAGTGTACTTGGAGGGGGTCTCGCTAATTCACCCCTCCACTTT. Its protein is CAWSVLGGGLANSPLHF.

The rearrangement links TRBV11-2 to TRBJ1-3; D possibly corresponds to TRBD1 (6 bases). This CDR3 is 16 amino acids long. In germline, CDR1 is SGHAT, CDR2 FQNNGV. Trimming removed 0 bases at V and 7 bases at J, with 16 bases between. DNA of the CDR3: TGTGCCAGCAGCTTAGAGGCAGGGGCTCGGGTGAACACCATATATTTT. It translates to CASSLEAGARVNTIYF.

J is TRBJ2-6 and V is TRBV19, with D maybe TRBD1 (5 bases). V lost 5 bases, J lost 0 bases, and 26 bases lay in between. In germline, CDR1 is LNHDA, CDR2 SQIVND (reference sequence). The CDR3 covers 21 residues. CDR3 DNA sequence: TGTGCCAGTAGTCCTGGCTTCGACGACAGTCCGAAGATCTCTGGGGCCAACGTCCTGACTTTC. Encoded protein: CASSPGFDDSPKISGANVLTF. Looking up the rest from reference TRBV19 and TRBJ2-6 gives the full variable domain: DGGITQSPKYLFRKEGQNVTLSCEQNLNHDAMYWYRQDPGQGLRLIYYSQIVNDFQKGDIAEGYSVSREKKESFPLTVTSAQKNPTAFYLCASSPGFDDSPKISGANVLTFGAGSRLTVL.

V usage is TRBV6-5 and J usage is TRBJ2-7; no firm D call. In germline, CDR1 is MNHEY, CDR2 SVGAGI. The length of the CDR3 is 15 residues. With 2 bases removed from V and 2 bases from J, the gap between germline ends came to 13 bases. CDR3: CASSYSPTGPYEQYF. The CDR3 DNA sequence: TGTGCCAGCAGTTACAGTCCCACGGGTCCCTACGAGCAGTACTTC.

V gene TRBV7-8 combines with J gene TRBJ1-5, with TRBD1 identical over 7 bases. The germline V gene has CDR1 SGHVS and CDR2 FQNEAQ. The J segment lost 5 bases and the V segment lost 5 bases, leaving 9 bases of the junction unmatched. The CDR3 is made up of 15 amino acids. CDR3 loop: CASSEMAGGYQPQHF. In DNA form, the CDR3 reads TGTGCCAGCAGCGAAATGGCAGGGGGTTATCAGCCCCAGCATTTT. The full variable domain, in which reference TRBV7-8 and TRBJ1-5 provide the parts outside the CDR3, is GAGVSQSPRYKVAKRGQDVALRCDPISGHVSLFWYQQALGQGPEFLTYFQNEAQLDKSGLPSDRFFAERPEGSVSTLKIQRTQQEDSAVYLCASSEMAGGYQPQHFGDGTRLSIL.

The V gene is TRBV5-4, the J gene TRBJ2-3; 15 nucleotides agree with TRBD2. The CDR3 is 14 residues long. Germline CDR1 reads SGHNT; CDR2 reads YYREEE (reference sequence). J gave up 8 bases and V 3 bases, and 1 base lay outside the gene matches. CDR3 nucleotides: TGTGCCAGCAGCTCGGGACTAGCGGGGGGTACGCAGTATTTT. It is translated as CASSSGLAGGTQYF.

This chain uses TRBV7-8 with TRBJ2-3; D possibly corresponds to TRBD1 (5 bases). V was shortened by 1 base and J by 6 bases, with 11 bases between the two germline ends. There are 14 residues in the CDR3. Germline CDR1 reads SGHVS; CDR2 reads FQNEAQ. The CDR3 DNA reads as TGTGCCAGCAGCTTAGTTGCAGGGTGGGATACGCAGTATTTT. As protein: CASSLVAGWDTQYF.